What follows are 9 T cell receptor beta chains derived from one specimen sequenced in a study of cytomegalovirus exposure and HLA in healthy donors. The PCR made use of 60 Vbeta and 13 Jbeta primers. Using immunoSEQ multiplex PCR, the repertoire was profiled, and TCRdb retains in-frame clones only, with some absent. The data show about 150,000 clones, 75% seen once. Material: PBMCs. The receptors here all came from a young man in good health and CMV-seronegative.

About this clone itself: Since the CDR3 does not end with the conserved phenylalanine or tryptophan, this likely comes from a read error. The J gene is TRBJ2-7, the V gene TRBV4-3; 7 positions agree with TRBD2. Germline-derived CDR1 and CDR2 are LGHNA and YSLEER. The V and J ends lost 2 bases and 0 bases, in that order; junction bases with no gene match: 7. The CDR3 sequence is 16 residues long. The CDR3 DNA is TGCGCCAGCAGCCAACTTAGCGGGCCGAGCTCCTACGAGCAGTACTAC. This sequence encodes CASSQLSGPSSYEQYY.

The count of this clone is one. V usage is TRBV19 and J usage is TRBJ2-5; 7 nucleotides agree with TRBD2. The ends lost 6 bases at V and 3 bases at J; junction bases unmatched: 7. The CDR3 has 14 amino acids. Germline V lookup: CDR1 LNHDA, CDR2 SQIVND (reference sequence). Written as DNA, the CDR3 is TGTGCCAGTAGGGCTGCGGGGGTCGAAGAGACCCAGTACTTC. The encoded protein is CASRAAGVEETQYF.

This rearrangement joins TRBV13 to TRBJ2-1; no firm D call. CDR3 length equals 16 residues. Germline lookup yields CDR1 PRHDT and CDR2 FYEKMQ (reference sequence). V was shortened by 0 bases and J by 0 bases, with 9 bases between the two germline ends. CDR3 residues: CASSLGLSSSYNEQFF. The CDR3 DNA sequence: TGTGCCAGCAGCTTAGGACTATCAAGCTCCTACAATGAGCAGTTCTTC.

Notes on this clone: This could be a read error, since a much larger clone is one nucleotide away. The chain employs TRBV7-9 and TRBJ2-2; 15 bases match TRBD2. The V segment lost 6 bases and the J segment 6 bases; nucleotides outside the gene matches: 2. Looked up from germline, CDR1 is SEHNR and CDR2 is FQNEAQ (reference sequence). The CDR3 is made up of 15 amino acids. The CDR3 region has the DNA TGTGCCAGCAGTGGACTAGCGGGAGGGCCCGGGGAGCTGTTTTTT. Protein sequence: CASSGLAGGPGELFF.

This clone was detected a few times. The genes are TRBV10-2 and TRBJ1-1, with a tentative D call TRBD1 (5 bases). This CDR3 comprises 13 residues. Trimming shortened V by 4 bases and J by 3 bases, and 9 bases separated the two germline ends. From germline, CDR1 is WSHSY and CDR2 SAAADI. DNA of the CDR3: TGCGCCAGCAGTGTTGGGGCTTACACTGAAGCTTTCTTT. Translated: CASSVGAYTEAFF.

The CDR3 reads CASSPVWAGEYEQYF. The CDR3, as DNA: TGTGCCAGCAGTCCCGTATGGGCGGGAGAGTACGAGCAGTACTTC. The genes are TRBV6-5 and TRBJ2-7, with TRBD2 matching over 7 bases. Trimming at V came to 5 bases and at J to 4 bases, leaving 11 bases not matched to a gene. Per germline, CDR1 MNHEY and CDR2 SVGAGI. This CDR3 has 15 amino acids.

The chain combines TRBV6-5 with TRBJ2-7, with 7 bases fitting TRBD2. This CDR3 has 12 residues. Trimming removed 8 bases from V and 6 bases from J; junction bases left unmatched: 7. Germline V CDR1 and CDR2: MNHEY, SVGAGI. CDR3 protein: CASGGEAGEQYF. CDR3 nucleotides: TGTGCCAGCGGGGGGGAGGCTGGCGAGCAGTACTTC.

A few counts support this clone. The V and J genes are TRBV25-1 and TRBJ2-3, with D possibly being TRBD2 (6 bases). The CDR3 is 14 residues long. CDR1 is MGHDK and CDR2 is SYGVNS in the germline V gene. Trimming pared 3 bases from V and 0 bases from J, leaving 7 bases between. CDR3 in DNA: TGTGCCAGCAGTGAGGAGGGCAGCACAGATACGCAGTATTTT. Protein sequence: CASSEEGSTDTQYF.

V is TRBV29-1 and J is TRBJ2-1; D unresolved. V dropped 3 bases and J dropped 4 bases, with 13 bases sitting between them. Germline V gene sequence: CDR1 SQVTM, CDR2 ANQGSEA. The CDR3 loop spans 14 amino acids. The CDR3 loop is CSVEFTPDYNEQFF. CDR3 DNA: TGCAGCGTTGAGTTTACCCCAGATTACAATGAGCAGTTCTTC.